This T cell receptor beta chain was sequenced in a study of blood T cell repertoires in COVID-19. Study-level background: COVID-19 samples collected from the United States, Italy and Spain covered acute and convalescent phases. Sample material is recorded as cDNA or gDNA derived from T cells, B-cell-depleted T cells, or PBMCs.

This CDR3 contains 12 residues. Trimming removed 5 bases from V and 8 bases from J, with 12 bases in between. Germline assignment: CDR1 SQVTM and CDR2 ANQGSEA. The protocol was immunoSEQ multiplex PCR, while the TCRdb copy is restricted to in-frame clones and leaves out a portion. The sample lists 250,000 to 300,000 clones; 85% were seen once. The sequenced material came from peripheral blood. The chain has TRBV29-1 and TRBJ1-4; D might be TRBD1 (5 bases). The sequence derives from a man in his forties or fifties with active or convalescent COVID-19. The CDR3 nucleotides read TGCAGCGTTTCTCAGGGTTCCGAAAAACTGTTTTTT. The encoded protein is CSVSQGSEKLFF.